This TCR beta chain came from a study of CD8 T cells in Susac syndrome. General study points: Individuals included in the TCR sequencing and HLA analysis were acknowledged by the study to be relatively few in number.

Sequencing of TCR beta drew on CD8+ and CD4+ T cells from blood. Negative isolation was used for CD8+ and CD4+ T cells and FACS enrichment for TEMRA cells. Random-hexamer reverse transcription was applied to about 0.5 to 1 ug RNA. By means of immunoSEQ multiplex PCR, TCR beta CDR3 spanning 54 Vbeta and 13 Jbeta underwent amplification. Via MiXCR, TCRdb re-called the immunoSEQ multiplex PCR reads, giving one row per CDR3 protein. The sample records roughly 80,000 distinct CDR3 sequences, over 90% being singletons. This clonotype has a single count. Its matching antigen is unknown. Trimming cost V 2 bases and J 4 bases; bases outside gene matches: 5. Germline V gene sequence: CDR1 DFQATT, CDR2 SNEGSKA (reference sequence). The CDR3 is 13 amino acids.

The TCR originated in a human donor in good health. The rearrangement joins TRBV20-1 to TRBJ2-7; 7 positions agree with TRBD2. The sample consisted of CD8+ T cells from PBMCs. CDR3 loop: CSARLAETYEQYF. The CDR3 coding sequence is TGCAGTGCTAGACTAGCGGAAACTTACGAGCAGTACTTC.